This TCR beta chain was documented in a study of circulating and synovial CD4+ cells in juvenile arthritis. The CDR3 sequence is 15 residues long. The germline V gene encodes CDR1 WNHNN and CDR2 SYGVQD (reference sequence). The V and J ends lost 2 bases and 1 base, in that order; junction bases with no gene match: 3. Study findings and constraints: These repertoires were less diverse than bulk blood CD4 repertoires.

A note on this clone: Its antigen remains unidentified.

Clones were sequenced by immunoSEQ multiplex PCR, and TCRdb holds only the in-frame ones, with some missing. The data hold approximately 31,000 clones, with roughly 96% observed a single time. V usage is TRBV10-1 and J usage is TRBJ2-3; 7 bases match TRBD2. The sequenced sample consisted of CD4+ T cells from blood. This TCR was recovered from a human donor with juvenile idiopathic arthritis. CDR3 DNA sequence: TGCGCCAGCAGTGAGAGGCTAGCGGGCACAGATACGCAGTATTTT. Protein sequence: CASSERLAGTDTQYF.